A selection of T cell receptor beta chains follows, all from one sample in a study of shared clonotypes between healthy human individuals. TCRdb's copy holds only in-frame clones and misses some; the assay was immunoSEQ multiplex PCR. The table shows about half a million clones, with roughly 80% occurring only once. Sequenced sample: PBMCs. These receptors were obtained from a woman aged 40-49 years in good health. Some clones in this sample may be carry-over from other donors' samples. Both conserved end residues are part of each CDR3. The D gene is left open where the match is weak.

V gene: TRBV5-4
D gene: NA
CDR3 protein: CASSLQGGTTDTQYF

V gene: TRBV27
D gene: TRBD1
CDR3 protein: CASSPDGGDRRLYGYTF

V gene: TRBV7-8
D gene: NA
CDR3 protein: CASSHGGGEQYF

V gene: TRBV7-2
D gene: NA
CDR3 protein: CASSRPGQGWGEQFF

V gene: TRBV28
D gene: NA
CDR3 protein: CASSLFTNTEAFF

V gene: TRBV19
D gene: TRBD1
CDR3 protein: CASSTRTGIHNEQFF

V gene: TRBV29-1
D gene: TRBD1
CDR3 protein: CSVEQGGTIYF

V gene: TRBV5-5
D gene: NA
CDR3 protein: CASSLARREQYF

V gene: TRBV29-1
D gene: NA
CDR3 protein: CSVGRGTEAFF

V gene: TRBV5-4
D gene: TRBD2
CDR3 protein: CASSPALASRTDTQYF

V gene: TRBV19
D gene: TRBD1
CDR3 protein: CASRTTGTYEQYF

V gene: TRBV29-1
D gene: NA
CDR3 protein: CSVAGFTEAFF

V gene: TRBV7-2
D gene: TRBD1
CDR3 protein: CASSLAQGATGNTIYF

V gene: TRBV6-1
D gene: NA
CDR3 protein: CASSGKSGVNSYEQYF

V gene: TRBV7-2
D gene: NA
CDR3 protein: CASSRAVTYEQYF

V gene: TRBV5-5
D gene: NA
CDR3 protein: CASSAGQHANTGELFF

V gene: TRBV29-1
D gene: NA
CDR3 protein: CSVSGSESQPQHF

V gene: TRBV7-2
D gene: NA
CDR3 protein: CASSIPPETF

V gene: TRBV19
D gene: TRBD2
CDR3 protein: CASSIASGRGNNEQFF

V gene: TRBV29-1
D gene: NA
CDR3 protein: CSVGQLNTEAFF

V gene: TRBV30
D gene: NA
CDR3 protein: CAWSAPGGFGYYGYTF

V gene: TRBV5-1
D gene: TRBD2
CDR3 protein: CASSLARLAGAPDTQYF

V gene: TRBV6-5
D gene: TRBD1
CDR3 protein: CASRPGTAITGELFF

V gene: TRBV28
D gene: TRBD1
CDR3 protein: CASSVPGQGGYQPQHF

V gene: TRBV9
D gene: TRBD2
CDR3 protein: CASSPQAGTSAGEQFF

V gene: TRBV6-4
D gene: NA
CDR3 protein: CASSDAGGGSYNEQFF

V gene: TRBV6-1
D gene: TRBD2
CDR3 protein: CASSEALRKGLVGEQYF

V gene: TRBV30
D gene: NA
CDR3 protein: CAGSWAEGTDNTEAFF

V gene: TRBV11-3
D gene: TRBD1
CDR3 protein: CASSLDRAQGEQFF

V gene: TRBV29-1
D gene: NA
CDR3 protein: CSVEEGGFGGQYF

V gene: TRBV30
D gene: NA
CDR3 protein: CAWRGSVSYGYTF

V gene: TRBV5-4
D gene: TRBD1
CDR3 protein: CASSRRTGTSYEQYF

V gene: TRBV19
D gene: NA
CDR3 protein: CASSIVGYGYTF

V gene: TRBV18
D gene: NA
CDR3 protein: CASSPRIEGSGNTIYF

V gene: TRBV18
D gene: NA
CDR3 protein: CASSPTQADEQYF

V gene: TRBV6-5
D gene: NA
CDR3 protein: CASSDPGRSWELFF

V gene: TRBV28
D gene: TRBD2
CDR3 protein: CASSLAGGLYEQYF

V gene: TRBV28
D gene: TRBD1
CDR3 protein: CASRLGTALISVGYTF

V gene: TRBV7-2
D gene: TRBD1
CDR3 protein: CASSSDRGGSYEQYF

V gene: TRBV5-4
D gene: TRBD1
CDR3 protein: CSSSPDRAVGEQYF

V gene: TRBV7-8
D gene: TRBD1
CDR3 protein: CASSRQGFQETQYF

V gene: TRBV2
D gene: TRBD1
CDR3 protein: CASSVGGSDYGYTF

V gene: TRBV29-1
D gene: NA
CDR3 protein: CSAEQGEETQYF

V gene: TRBV7-2
D gene: NA
CDR3 protein: CASSSQGNTGELFF

V gene: TRBV30
D gene: NA
CDR3 protein: CAWSVKWRERHEQYF

V gene: TRBV2
D gene: TRBD2
CDR3 protein: CASSPGLAGGTGELFF

V gene: TRBV2
D gene: NA
CDR3 protein: CASIGGRGTGSGELFF

V gene: TRBV15
D gene: TRBD1
CDR3 protein: CATSRGQYFGLEAFF

V gene: TRBV5-4
D gene: NA
CDR3 protein: CASSALQETQYF

V gene: TRBV11-1
D gene: NA
CDR3 protein: CASSRYNEQFF